This TCR beta chain was retrieved from a study of neoadjuvant anti-PD-1 for oral cavity cancer. Germline assignment: CDR1 MRHNA and CDR2 SNTAGT. This CDR3 region has 13 residues. The V gene lost 0 bases and the J gene lost 10 bases, with 10 bases spanning the gap. Only in-frame clones appear in the TCRdb table, and some are missing; sequencing was by immunoSEQ multiplex PCR. Seen here are about 16,000 clones, more than 70% observed once, and the top ten hold about 3%. This sequence originates from a person between 40 and 85 years old with oral cavity squamous cell carcinoma. This material consisted of PBMCs, taken before nivolumab (anti-PD-1) treatment. The genes are TRBV6-4 and TRBJ2-1; D unclear. CDR3 in amino acids: CASSDSKFTEQFF. CDR3 sequence (DNA): TGTGCCAGCAGTGACTCGAAATTCACCGAGCAGTTCTTC.